The 31 T cell receptor beta chains below come from one sample, sequenced in a study of graft-versus-host responses after intestinal transplantation. Responders labeled with CFSE (around 200,000) were plated with around 200,000 irradiated, violet-dye-labeled stimulators. Method: immunoSEQ multiplex PCR; TCRdb's copy keeps in-frame clones and lacks some. Found here are 11,000 to 15,000 clones, about two fifths of them singletons; the top ten hold more than 14%. This material consisted of alloreactive CD8+ T cells from a mixed lymphocyte reaction culture, taken before intestinal transplant. The subset here: CFSE-low proliferating T cells sorted from roughly six-day pre-transplant mixed lymphocyte reaction (GvH or HvG direction). These receptors were collected from a human patient who received an intestinal transplant.

The V and J genes are TRBV15 and TRBJ2-3; 9 nucleotides agree with TRBD1. Per the germline V gene, CDR1 is LNHNV and CDR2 is YYDKDF (reference sequence). V gave up 1 base and J gave up 3 bases; unmatched junction bases: 2. The CDR3 totals 15 residues. As DNA, the CDR3 is TGTGCCACCAGCAGAGTTGGACAGGGGACAGATACGCAGTATTTT. This codes for CATSRVGQGTDTQYF.

The chain joins TRBV30 to TRBJ2-2; D is ambiguous. The V end lost 2 bases, the J end lost 6 bases, and 4 bases lay between the germline ends. This CDR3 region has 11 residues. Germline CDR1 reads GTSNPN; CDR2 reads SVGIG (reference sequence). The CDR3 bases are TGTGCCTGGAGTTCCTCCGGGGAGCTGTTTTTT. This gives the protein CAWSSSGELFF.

V is TRBV30 and J is TRBJ2-7; D may be TRBD2 (6 bases). The V end was cut by 6 bases, the J end by 3 bases, with 12 bases between. CDR1 is GTSNPN and CDR2 is SVGIG in the germline V gene (reference sequence). This CDR3 is 12 amino acids long. CDR3 coding DNA: TGTGCCTGTAGGTGGGGAGGCTACGAGCAGTACTTC. This sequence encodes CACRWGGYEQYF.

This clone was found a few times. The V and J genes are TRBV6-5 and TRBJ2-5, with a tentative D call TRBD2 (5 bases). There are 13 residues in the CDR3. CDR1 MNHEY and CDR2 SVGAGI come from the germline V gene. V was shortened by 4 bases and J by 5 bases, with 11 bases between the two germline ends. CDR3 bases: TGTGCCAGCAGTTTAGGAGGACGGGAGACCCAGTACTTC. Translated: CASSLGGRETQYF.

This chain connects TRBV9 to TRBJ2-7; D is unclear. Germline CDR1 SGDLS, CDR2 YYNGEE. The CDR3 extends over 13 amino acids. The V end was cut by 0 bases, the J end by 0 bases, with 4 bases between. For the CDR3, the DNA is TGTGCCAGCAGCGTAGACAACTCCTACGAGCAGTACTTC. Protein sequence: CASSVDNSYEQYF.

The genes are TRBV6-5 and TRBJ2-7, with 10 bases lining up with TRBD2. This CDR3 has 15 residues. Germline loops: CDR1 MNHEY, CDR2 SVGAGI. With 7 bases clipped from V and 4 bases from J, the junction kept 10 bases outside the gene matches. The CDR3 coding sequence is TGTGCCAGCACCCGGGGGGCTAGCGGGAGTTACGAGCAGTACTTC. This codes for CASTRGASGSYEQYF.

This clone was detected only a few times. The chain uses TRBV30 and TRBJ2-3; D unresolved. Germline CDR1 reads GTSNPN; CDR2 reads SVGIG (reference sequence). The CDR3 is 15 amino acids. V was cut by 0 bases and J by 0 bases, with 10 bases left in between. CDR3 DNA: TGTGCCTGGAGTGTGGGCGTCATAAGCACAGATACGCAGTATTTT. Amino acid sequence: CAWSVGVISTDTQYF. The whole variable domain, remainder taken from reference TRBV30 and TRBJ2-3, is SQTIHQWPATLVQPVGSPLSLECTVEGTSNPNLYWYRQAAGRGLQLLFYSVGIGQISSEVPQNLSASRPQDRQFILSSKKLLLSDSGFYLCAWSVGVISTDTQYFGPGTRLTVL.

This clone is termed medium-sized (0.01 to 0.1%). In nucleotides, the CDR3 is TGTGCCAGCAGTACCGGGACAGGGAATTACGAGCAGTACTTC. It codes for CASSTGTGNYEQYF. The J gene is TRBJ2-7, the V gene TRBV2; TRBD1 matches at 9 bases. Trimming took 5 bases from V and 4 from J; bases not matched to a gene: 6. From germline, CDR1 is SNHLY and CDR2 FYNNEI. CDR3 size: 14 residues.

This clone was counted only a few times. The chain couples TRBV4-1 to TRBJ2-7, with TRBD2 matching 10 bases. The CDR3 totals 15 residues. Germline CDR1 is MGHRA and CDR2 is YSYEKL. V was pared by 3 bases and J by 2 bases, with 4 bases of the junction left unmatched. The CDR3 DNA sequence: TGCGCCAGCAGCCAGATAGCGGGAGGCACCTACGAGCAGTACTTC. It encodes CASSQIAGGTYEQYF.

V and J are TRBV4-1 and TRBJ2-4, with a tentative D call TRBD2 (6 bases). Germline CDR1 is MGHRA and CDR2 is YSYEKL. Trimming took 4 bases from V and 6 from J, leaving 16 bases between them. CDR3 length: 15 amino acids. CDR3 sequence: CASSPQWGSGNIQYF. The DNA of the CDR3 is TGCGCCAGCAGCCCACAATGGGGTAGCGGAAACATTCAGTACTTC.

This clone was seen just once. J is TRBJ2-7 and V is TRBV5-8; possible D gene TRBD2, 5 bases. Trimming took 4 bases from V and 1 from J, leaving 12 bases between them. CDR3 length: 14 residues. The germline V gene encodes CDR1 SGHTS and CDR2 YDEGEE. CDR3 sequence reads: CASSQLGGSYEQYF. The CDR3 DNA reads TGTGCCAGCAGCCAACTAGGCGGATCCTACGAGCAGTACTTC.

By proportion, this clone is medium-sized. The V call is TRBV30, the J call TRBJ1-1; no definite D call. CDR3 length equals 11 residues. Germline V gives CDR1 GTSNPN, CDR2 SVGIG (reference sequence). V was trimmed by 3 bases and J by 1 base, leaving 3 bases between them. Here the CDR3 DNA reads TGTGCCTGGAGCAGGAACACTGAAGCTTTCTTT. It specifies CAWSRNTEAFF.

This clone was detected a few times. This CDR3 reads CASSRPGTDYEQYF. The CDR3 DNA is TGTGCCAGCTCACGGCCCGGGACAGACTACGAGCAGTACTTC. The rearrangement joins TRBV18 to TRBJ2-7, with 7 bases that match TRBD1. Trimming removed 4 bases from V and 3 bases from J; junction bases left unmatched: 6. The CDR3 totals 14 residues. CDR1 is KGHSH and CDR2 is LQKENI in the germline V gene.

This clone was detected a few times. The chain joins TRBV10-2 to TRBJ1-1; D possibly corresponds to TRBD1 (5 bases). The V end was cut by 6 bases, the J end by 1 base, with 12 bases between. From germline, CDR1 is WSHSY and CDR2 SAAADI. The CDR3 spans 14 residues. CDR3 coding DNA: TGCGCCAGCAGGGTGACAGACTCGAACACTGAAGCTTTCTTT. Protein product: CASRVTDSNTEAFF.

The chain couples TRBV30 to TRBJ2-7, with 9 bases matching TRBD1. The CDR3 sequence is 15 residues long. The germline V gene encodes CDR1 GTSNPN and CDR2 SVGIG (reference sequence). V lost 0 bases to trimming and J lost 3 bases; unmatched junction nucleotides: 6. CDR3 DNA sequence: TGTGCCTGGAGTGTGGCTGGGACAGGGTTCTACGAGCAGTACTTC. Encoded protein: CAWSVAGTGFYEQYF.

This clone was detected once. The V call is TRBV7-9, the J call TRBJ2-1; TRBD1 agrees at 8 bases. Germline-derived CDR1 and CDR2 are SEHNR and FQNEAQ (reference sequence). CDR3 length: 16 residues. V lost 5 bases and J lost 2; bases outside the gene matches: 8. The CDR3 loop reads CASSGQRTGTYNEQFF. The CDR3 DNA follows: TGTGCCAGCAGCGGACAGAGGACAGGGACCTACAATGAGCAGTTCTTC.

This rearrangement joins TRBV19 to TRBJ2-7, with 11 bases fitting TRBD2. Germline assignment: CDR1 LNHDA and CDR2 SQIVND (reference sequence). The CDR3 is made up of 14 amino acids. J was trimmed by 4 bases and V by 5 bases; bases with no gene match: 4. The CDR3: CASSPGTSGYEQYF. CDR3 in DNA: TGTGCCAGTAGTCCTGGGACTAGCGGATACGAGCAGTACTTC. Full variable domain (missing parts from reference TRBV19 and TRBJ2-7): DGGITQSPKYLFRKEGQNVTLSCEQNLNHDAMYWYRQDPGQGLRLIYYSQIVNDFQKGDIAEGYSVSREKKESFPLTVTSAQKNPTAFYLCASSPGTSGYEQYFGPGTRLTVT.

This rearrangement joins TRBV9 to TRBJ2-7; 7 bases are a match to TRBD2. Germline V gene lookup returns CDR1 SGDLS and CDR2 YYNGEE. The ends lost 0 bases at V and 4 bases at J; junction bases unmatched: 4. CDR3 length: 14 amino acids. CDR3 sequence: CASSVGGGGYEQYF. The CDR3 DNA is TGTGCCAGCAGCGTAGGGGGGGGAGGATACGAGCAGTACTTC. Together with reference TRBV9 and TRBJ2-7, the CDR3 gives the full variable domain: DSGVTQTPKHLITATGQRVTLRCSPRSGDLSVYWYQQSLDQGLQFLIQYYNGEERAKGNILERFSAQQFPDLHSELNLSSLELGDSALYFCASSVGGGGYEQYFGPGTRLTVT.

By share, this clone counts as medium-sized (0.01 to 0.1%). The sample contains more than one DNA sequence encoding this CDR3. The CDR3 nucleotides read TGTGCCAGCAGTGCCCGGGACAGTACTTACGAGCAGTACTTC. Encoded protein: CASSARDSTYEQYF. This chain links TRBV6-1 with TRBJ2-7; 7 bases match TRBD1. V lost 4 bases and J lost 4; bases outside the gene matches: 7. CDR3 length equals 14 residues. The germline CDR1 and CDR2 sequences are MNHNS and SASEGT.

A remark on this clone: The junction does not match germline at one end; this may be a read error. This chain uses TRBV7-3 with TRBJ2-1; TRBD2 agrees at 13 bases. This CDR3 is 17 amino acids long. The V gene's germline CDR1 is SGHTA and CDR2 FQGTGA. The CDR3 loop is CASSVTPGLAGSNEQFF. In nucleotides, the CDR3 is TGTGCCAGCAGCGTAACTCCGGGACTAGCGGGAAGCAATGAGCAGTTCTTC.

The table lists this clone with a few counts. This sequence joins TRBV30 and TRBJ2-5; D is undetermined. The CDR3 length is 13 residues. Trimming shortened V by 4 bases and J by 5 bases, and 14 bases separated the two germline ends. Germline CDR1 reads GTSNPN; CDR2 reads SVGIG (reference sequence). The CDR3 nucleotides are TGTGCCTGGAACACAGTCTATGGGGAGACCCAGTACTTC. Translation gives CAWNTVYGETQYF.

This clone has just a few counts. The rearrangement uses TRBV27 and TRBJ2-1; 13 bases fit TRBD2. Germline V lookup: CDR1 MNHEY, CDR2 SMNVEV (reference sequence). The CDR3 loop spans 14 amino acids. The ends lost 11 bases at V and 4 bases at J; junction bases unmatched: 5. The CDR3 DNA reads as TGTGCCGCCGGACTAGCGGGAGCTTACAATGAGCAGTTCTTC. Translation: CAAGLAGAYNEQFF.

The chain links TRBV29-1 to TRBJ2-7; 11 bases line up with TRBD1. In germline, CDR1 is SQVTM, CDR2 ANQGSEA. This CDR3 region has 15 residues. With 6 bases clipped from V and 2 bases from J, the junction kept 9 bases outside the gene matches. The CDR3 region is CSVIYRDRGTYEQYF. In DNA, the CDR3 is TGCAGCGTAATCTACCGGGACAGGGGGACCTACGAGCAGTACTTC.

This clone has only a few counts. The CDR3 sequence is CASSVGGGSEQFF. In DNA, the CDR3 is TGTGCCAGCAGCGTAGGGGGGGGCAGTGAGCAGTTCTTC. This chain links TRBV9 with TRBJ2-1, with D perhaps TRBD2 (7 bases). The germline CDR1 and CDR2 sequences are SGDLS and YYNGEE. This CDR3 has 13 amino acids. With 0 bases removed from V and 9 bases from J, the gap between germline ends came to 10 bases.

In its sample, this clone was seen once. The rearrangement uses TRBV7-8 and TRBJ1-6; the D gene is possibly TRBD1 (6 bases). CDR3 length equals 14 residues. Germline V gene sequence: CDR1 SGHVS, CDR2 FQNEAQ. Trimming left V 5 bases short and J 10 bases short, with 15 bases between. The CDR3 sequence: CASSPRGWESPLHF. The CDR3, as DNA: TGTGCCAGCAGCCCTAGGGGGTGGGAGTCACCCCTCCACTTT.

The rearrangement links TRBV27 to TRBJ2-3, with D possibly being TRBD2 (6 bases). Germline-derived CDR1 and CDR2 are MNHEY and SMNVEV (reference sequence). The length of the CDR3 is 14 residues. The V gene lost 0 bases and the J gene lost 3 bases, with 7 bases spanning the gap. The CDR3 protein is CASSLSGGTDTQYF. CDR3 DNA: TGTGCCAGCAGTTTATCGGGGGGAACAGATACGCAGTATTTT.

The chain is built from TRBV5-4 and TRBJ2-3; D gene unclear. Germline lookup yields CDR1 SGHNT and CDR2 YYREEE (reference sequence). This CDR3 has 15 residues. V lost 2 bases to trimming and J lost 0 bases, with 10 bases between them. CDR3 sequence reads: CASSLTLTSTDTQYF. CDR3 bases: TGTGCCAGCAGCTTAACATTAACCAGCACAGATACGCAGTATTTT.

By proportion, this clone is medium-sized. The V call is TRBV5-6, the J call TRBJ1-4; TRBD1 might be the D (6 bases). Germline CDR1 is SGHDT and CDR2 is YYEEEE. The V gene lost 4 bases and the J gene lost 7 bases, with 17 bases spanning the gap. The CDR3 is 15 amino acids. The CDR3 is CASSGPQGTSEKLFF. As DNA, the CDR3 is TGTGCCAGCAGCGGGCCACAGGGAACGAGTGAAAAACTGTTTTTT.

V gene TRBV19 combines with J gene TRBJ2-3, with 8 bases identical to TRBD2. The V segment lost 8 bases and the J segment 0 bases; nucleotides outside the gene matches: 1. The CDR3 contains 13 residues. CDR1 is LNHDA, CDR2 SQIVND, per germline (reference sequence). CDR3 sequence: CASGLASTDTQYF. The CDR3 DNA sequence: TGTGCCAGTGGACTAGCTAGCACAGATACGCAGTATTTT.

This clone has only a few counts. The chain recombines TRBV19 with TRBJ2-7; D possibly corresponds to TRBD1 (5 bases). The CDR3 totals 13 residues. Trimming removed 3 bases from V and 3 bases from J, with 9 bases in between. The germline V gene has CDR1 LNHDA and CDR2 SQIVND (reference sequence). Here the CDR3 reads CASSMTVSYEQYF. The CDR3 DNA reads as TGTGCCAGTAGTATGACAGTAAGCTACGAGCAGTACTTC. Variable domain in full (rest from reference TRBV19 and TRBJ2-7): DGGITQSPKYLFRKEGQNVTLSCEQNLNHDAMYWYRQDPGQGLRLIYYSQIVNDFQKGDIAEGYSVSREKKESFPLTVTSAQKNPTAFYLCASSMTVSYEQYFGPGTRLTVT.

The chain couples TRBV7-9 to TRBJ2-1; D is uncertain. The CDR3 covers 13 residues. CDR1 is SEHNR and CDR2 is FQNEAQ in the germline V gene (reference sequence). Deletions cut 5 bases from V and 4 bases from J, with 9 bases between. The CDR3 region is CASSGPQYNEQFF. In DNA form, the CDR3 reads TGTGCCAGCAGCGGCCCCCAATACAATGAGCAGTTCTTC.